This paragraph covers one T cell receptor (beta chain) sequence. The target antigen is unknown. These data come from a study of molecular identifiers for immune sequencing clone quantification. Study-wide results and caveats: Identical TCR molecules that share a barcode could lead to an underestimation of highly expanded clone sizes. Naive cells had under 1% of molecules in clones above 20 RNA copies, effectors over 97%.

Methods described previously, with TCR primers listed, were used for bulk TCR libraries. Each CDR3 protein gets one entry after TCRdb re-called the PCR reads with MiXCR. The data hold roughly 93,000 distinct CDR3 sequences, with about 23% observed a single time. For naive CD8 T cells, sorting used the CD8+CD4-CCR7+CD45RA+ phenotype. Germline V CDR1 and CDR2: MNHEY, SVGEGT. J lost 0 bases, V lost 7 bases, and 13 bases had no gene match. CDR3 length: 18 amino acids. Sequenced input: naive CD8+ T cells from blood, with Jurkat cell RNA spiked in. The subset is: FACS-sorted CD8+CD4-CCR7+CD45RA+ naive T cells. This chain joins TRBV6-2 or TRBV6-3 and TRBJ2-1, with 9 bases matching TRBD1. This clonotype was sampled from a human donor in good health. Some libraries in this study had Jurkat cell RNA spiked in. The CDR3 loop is CASNPGQGNPSSYNEQFF. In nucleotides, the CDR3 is TGTGCCAGCAACCCGGGACAGGGCAACCCGAGCTCCTACAATGAGCAGTTCTTC.